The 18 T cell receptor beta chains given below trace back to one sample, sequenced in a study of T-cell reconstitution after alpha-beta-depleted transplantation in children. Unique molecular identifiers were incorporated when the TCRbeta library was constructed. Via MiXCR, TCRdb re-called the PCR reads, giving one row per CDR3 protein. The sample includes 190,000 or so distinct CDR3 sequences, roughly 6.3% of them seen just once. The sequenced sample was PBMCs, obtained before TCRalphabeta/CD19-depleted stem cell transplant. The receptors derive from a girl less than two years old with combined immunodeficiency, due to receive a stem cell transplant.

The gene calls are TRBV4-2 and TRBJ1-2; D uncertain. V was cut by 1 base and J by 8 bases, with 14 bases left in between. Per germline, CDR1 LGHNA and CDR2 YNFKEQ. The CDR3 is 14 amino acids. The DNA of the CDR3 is TGTGCCAGCAGCCAAGTTTTTGAAGGGCACGGCTACACCTTC. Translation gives CASSQVFEGHGYTF.

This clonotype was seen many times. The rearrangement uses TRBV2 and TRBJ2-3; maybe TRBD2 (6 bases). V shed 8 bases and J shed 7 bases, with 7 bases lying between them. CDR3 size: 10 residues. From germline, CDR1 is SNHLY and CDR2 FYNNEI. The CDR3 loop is CASRGNTQYF. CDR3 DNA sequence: TGTGCCAGCCGGGGGAATACGCAGTATTTT.

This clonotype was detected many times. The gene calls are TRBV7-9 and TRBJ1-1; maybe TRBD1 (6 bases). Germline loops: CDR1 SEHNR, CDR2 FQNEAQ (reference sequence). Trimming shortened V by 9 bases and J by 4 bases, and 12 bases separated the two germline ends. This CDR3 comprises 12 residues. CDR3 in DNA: TGTGCCAGTAGGGGGACGGGCACTGAAGCTTTCTTT. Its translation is CASRGTGTEAFF. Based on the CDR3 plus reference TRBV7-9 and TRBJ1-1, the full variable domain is DTGVSQNPRHKITKRGQNVTFRCDPISEHNRLYWYRQTLGQGPEFLTYFQNEAQLEKSRLLSDRFSAERPKGSFSTLEIQRTEQGDSAMYLCASRGTGTEAFFGQGTRLTVV.

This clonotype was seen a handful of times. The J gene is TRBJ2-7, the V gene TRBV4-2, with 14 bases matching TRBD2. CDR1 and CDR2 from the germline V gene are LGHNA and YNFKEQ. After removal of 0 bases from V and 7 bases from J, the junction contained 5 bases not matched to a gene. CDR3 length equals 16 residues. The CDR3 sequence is CASSQESGLAGVEQYF. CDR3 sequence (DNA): TGTGCCAGCAGCCAAGAGTCGGGACTAGCGGGGGTTGAGCAGTACTTC.

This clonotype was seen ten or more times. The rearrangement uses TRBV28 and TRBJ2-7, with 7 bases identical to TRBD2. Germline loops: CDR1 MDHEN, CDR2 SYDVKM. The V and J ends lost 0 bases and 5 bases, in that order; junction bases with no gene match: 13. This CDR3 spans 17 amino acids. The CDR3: CASSLCCAWREYHEQYF. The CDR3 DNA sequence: TGTGCCAGCAGTTTATGCTGCGCTTGGCGGGAGTACCACGAGCAGTACTTC.

The CDR3 nucleotides read TGTGCCAGCAGTGAATTTAGGGGGAACACTGAAGCTTTCTTT. Translating it yields CASSEFRGNTEAFF. The chain carries TRBV2 and TRBJ1-1; maybe TRBD1 (5 bases). Trimming cost V 2 bases and J 1 base, with 8 bases left between them. This CDR3 contains 14 residues. The germline V gene has CDR1 SNHLY and CDR2 FYNNEI.

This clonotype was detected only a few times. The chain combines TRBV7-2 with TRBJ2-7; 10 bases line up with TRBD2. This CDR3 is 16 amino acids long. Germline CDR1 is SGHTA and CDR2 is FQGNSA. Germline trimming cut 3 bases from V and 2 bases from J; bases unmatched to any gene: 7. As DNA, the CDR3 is TGTGCCAGCAGCTTCCCCGGACTAGCGGAGACCTACGAGCAGTACTTC. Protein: CASSFPGLAETYEQYF.

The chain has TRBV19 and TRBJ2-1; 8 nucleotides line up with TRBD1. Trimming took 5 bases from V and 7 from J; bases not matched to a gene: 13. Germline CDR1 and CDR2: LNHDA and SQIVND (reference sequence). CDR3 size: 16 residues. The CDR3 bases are TGTGCCAGTAGTGGCTCCCGGACAGGGCTTTTGAATGAGCAGTTCTTC. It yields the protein CASSGSRTGLLNEQFF.

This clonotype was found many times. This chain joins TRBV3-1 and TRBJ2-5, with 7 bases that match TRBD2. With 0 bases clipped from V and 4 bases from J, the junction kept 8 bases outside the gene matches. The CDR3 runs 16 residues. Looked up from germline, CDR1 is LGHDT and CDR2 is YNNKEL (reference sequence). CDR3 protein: CASSQDPPAGLETQYF. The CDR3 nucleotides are TGTGCCAGCAGCCAAGACCCCCCAGCGGGGTTAGAGACCCAGTACTTC.

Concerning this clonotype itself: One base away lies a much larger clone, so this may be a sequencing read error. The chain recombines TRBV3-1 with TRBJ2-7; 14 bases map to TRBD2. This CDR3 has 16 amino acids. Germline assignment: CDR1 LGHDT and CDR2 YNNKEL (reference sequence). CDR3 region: CATSQRLAGGQDEQYF. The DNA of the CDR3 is TGTGCCACCAGCCAACGACTAGCGGGGGGGCAGGACGAGCAGTACTTC.

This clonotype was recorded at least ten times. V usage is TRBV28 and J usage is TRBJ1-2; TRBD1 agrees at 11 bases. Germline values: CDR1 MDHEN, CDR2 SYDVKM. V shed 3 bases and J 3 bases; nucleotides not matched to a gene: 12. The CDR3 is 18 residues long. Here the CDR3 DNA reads TGTGCCAGCAGTTTTCTTCGGACAGGGGGCGAGGACGACTATGGCTACACCTTC. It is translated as CASSFLRTGGEDDYGYTF.

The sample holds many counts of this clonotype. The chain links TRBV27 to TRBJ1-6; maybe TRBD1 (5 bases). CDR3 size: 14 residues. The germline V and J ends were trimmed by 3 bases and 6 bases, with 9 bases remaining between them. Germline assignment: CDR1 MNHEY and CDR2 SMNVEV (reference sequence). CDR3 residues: CASSFRGGNSPLHF. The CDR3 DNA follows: TGTGCCAGCAGTTTCCGGGGGGGTAATTCACCCCTCCACTTT.

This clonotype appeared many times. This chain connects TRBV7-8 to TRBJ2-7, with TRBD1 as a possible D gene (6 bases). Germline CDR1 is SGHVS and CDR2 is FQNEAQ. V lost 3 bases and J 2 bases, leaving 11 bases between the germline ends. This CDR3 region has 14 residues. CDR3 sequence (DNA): TGTGCCAGCAGCTTCGCAGGGGTTCCCTACGAGCAGTACTTC. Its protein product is CASSFAGVPYEQYF.

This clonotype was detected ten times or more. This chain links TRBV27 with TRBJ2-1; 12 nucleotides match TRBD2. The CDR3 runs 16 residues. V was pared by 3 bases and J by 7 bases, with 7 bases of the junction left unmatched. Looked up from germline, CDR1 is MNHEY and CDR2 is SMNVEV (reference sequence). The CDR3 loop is CASSFSFLAGGNEQFF. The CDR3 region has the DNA TGTGCCAGCAGTTTCAGCTTTCTAGCGGGAGGGAATGAGCAGTTCTTC.

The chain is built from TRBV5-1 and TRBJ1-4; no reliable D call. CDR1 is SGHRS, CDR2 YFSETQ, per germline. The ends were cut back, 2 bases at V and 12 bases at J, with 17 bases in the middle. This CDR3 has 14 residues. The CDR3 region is CASSLANRETELFF. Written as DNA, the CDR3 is TGCGCCAGCAGCTTAGCCAACCGGGAAACGGAACTGTTTTTT.

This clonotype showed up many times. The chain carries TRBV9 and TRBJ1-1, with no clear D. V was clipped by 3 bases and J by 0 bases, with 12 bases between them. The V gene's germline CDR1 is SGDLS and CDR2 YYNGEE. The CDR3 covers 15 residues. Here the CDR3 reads CASSGHPNLNTEAFF. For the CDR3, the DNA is TGTGCCAGCAGCGGCCACCCAAACCTGAACACTGAAGCTTTCTTT.

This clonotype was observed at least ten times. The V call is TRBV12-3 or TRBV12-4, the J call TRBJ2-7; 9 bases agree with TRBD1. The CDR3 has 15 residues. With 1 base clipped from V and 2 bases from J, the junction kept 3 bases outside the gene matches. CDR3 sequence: CASSLGQGVPYEQYF. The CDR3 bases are TGTGCCAGCAGTTTAGGACAGGGGGTCCCCTACGAGCAGTACTTC.

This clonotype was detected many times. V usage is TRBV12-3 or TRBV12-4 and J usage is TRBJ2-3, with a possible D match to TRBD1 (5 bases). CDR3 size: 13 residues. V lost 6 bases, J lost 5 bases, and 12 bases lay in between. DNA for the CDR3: TGTGCCAGCAGCTATCAGGGCGGAGATACGCAGTATTTT. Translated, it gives CASSYQGGDTQYF.